The 9 T cell receptor beta chains in this list originate from one sample, sequenced in a study of T-cell reconstitution after alpha-beta-depleted transplantation in children. Researchers prepared the TCRbeta library using unique molecular identifiers, the study reports. TCRdb redid the calling of the PCR reads with MiXCR, one entry per CDR3 protein. The sample lists about 640,000 distinct CDR3 sequences; over 10% were seen once. The sample here was PBMCs, mostly from graft donor cells, taken 360 days after TCRalphabeta/CD19-depleted stem cell transplant. All receptors come from a male patient younger than 18 who had a stem cell transplant for acute myeloid leukemia, so the T cells may come from the graft donor.

The table lists this clonotype with a few counts. The DNA of the CDR3 is TGTGCCAGCAGCACAACGTCTAAGACAGATACGCAGTATTTT. Translation gives CASSTTSKTDTQYF. The genes are TRBV7-3 and TRBJ2-3, with no clear D. Germline V gene sequence: CDR1 SGHTA, CDR2 FQGTGA. The V gene lost 5 bases and the J gene lost 3 bases, with 12 bases spanning the gap. The CDR3 runs 14 residues.

The CDR3 loop is CASSLGSSGTEAFF. For the CDR3, the DNA is TGTGCCAGCAGCTTAGGGAGTTCGGGCACTGAAGCTTTCTTT. The V call is TRBV3-1, the J call TRBJ1-1, with D unresolved. V was cut by 5 bases and J by 4 bases, with 14 bases left in between. This CDR3 has 14 amino acids. CDR1 LGHDT and CDR2 YNNKEL come from the germline V gene (reference sequence). The variable domain in full, completed from reference TRBV3-1 and TRBJ1-1, reads DTAVSQTPKYLVTQMGNDKSIKCEQNLGHDTMYWYKQDSKKFLKIMFSYNNKELIINETVPNRFSPKSPDKAHLNLHINSLELGDSAVYFCASSLGSSGTEAFFGQGTRLTVV.

This clonotype appeared a few times. The chain carries TRBV6-5 and TRBJ2-7, with a tentative D call TRBD1 (6 bases). Germline V gene lookup returns CDR1 MNHEY and CDR2 SVGAGI. Trimming cost V 3 bases and J 4 bases, with 16 bases left between them. The CDR3 loop spans 15 amino acids. The CDR3 DNA reads as TGTGCCAGCAGTTATGGGCAGGGGACCCGTTACGAGCAGTACTTC. It translates to CASSYGQGTRYEQYF.

The chain carries TRBV12-3 or TRBV12-4 and TRBJ2-2, with 10 bases identical to TRBD2. V lost 5 bases and J lost 2; bases outside the gene matches: 5. CDR3 length equals 16 residues. The DNA for the CDR3 is TGTGCCAGCAGTACTGGACTAGCGGTCAACACCGGGGAGCTGTTTTTT. This gives the protein CASSTGLAVNTGELFF.

This clonotype was counted between two and nine times. The V gene is TRBV20-1, the J gene TRBJ1-4; D ambiguous. This CDR3 comprises 12 residues. The V end lost 3 bases, the J end lost 7 bases, and 9 bases lay between the germline ends. Germline V lookup: CDR1 DFQATT, CDR2 SNEGSKA (reference sequence). The CDR3 spells CSASSIPEKLFF. The CDR3 DNA follows: TGCAGTGCTAGTTCGATTCCTGAAAAACTGTTTTTT.

This sequence joins TRBV4-2 and TRBJ2-7, with TRBD2 matching over 7 bases. The CDR3 runs 15 residues. V gave up 0 bases and J gave up 2 bases; unmatched junction bases: 4. CDR1 and CDR2 from the germline V gene are LGHNA and YNFKEQ. CDR3 DNA sequence: TGTGCCAGCAGCCAAGAGAGGCTAGCGGCCTACGAGCAGTACTTC. Translation gives CASSQERLAAYEQYF.

The chain joins TRBV29-1 to TRBJ2-6; D not certain. CDR1 and CDR2 from the germline V gene are SQVTM and ANQGSEA. Deletions cut 7 bases from V and 0 bases from J, with 16 bases between. This CDR3 region has 16 residues. CDR3 nucleotide sequence: TGCAGCGCTTTGACAACCCTAAGCTCTGGGGCCAACGTCCTGACTTTC. This codes for CSALTTLSSGANVLTF.

The chain couples TRBV18 to TRBJ1-1; D uncertain. The length of the CDR3 is 16 residues. Germline V gene lookup returns CDR1 KGHSH and CDR2 LQKENI. The germline V and J ends were trimmed by 3 bases and 2 bases, with 16 bases remaining between them. The CDR3 reads CASSPQFDMSNTEAFF. The CDR3 coding sequence is TGTGCCAGCTCACCCCAGTTCGACATGAGCAACACTGAAGCTTTCTTT.

This clonotype was found a few times. The chain employs TRBV5-1 and TRBJ2-2; 7 bases line up with TRBD1. This CDR3 comprises 15 residues. Germline V gives CDR1 SGHRS, CDR2 YFSETQ. V trimming: 2 bases; J trimming: 4 bases; junction bases outside the gene matches: 5. The CDR3 reads CASSLGDRATGELFF. The CDR3 nucleotides read TGCGCCAGCAGCTTAGGAGACAGGGCCACCGGGGAGCTGTTTTTT.